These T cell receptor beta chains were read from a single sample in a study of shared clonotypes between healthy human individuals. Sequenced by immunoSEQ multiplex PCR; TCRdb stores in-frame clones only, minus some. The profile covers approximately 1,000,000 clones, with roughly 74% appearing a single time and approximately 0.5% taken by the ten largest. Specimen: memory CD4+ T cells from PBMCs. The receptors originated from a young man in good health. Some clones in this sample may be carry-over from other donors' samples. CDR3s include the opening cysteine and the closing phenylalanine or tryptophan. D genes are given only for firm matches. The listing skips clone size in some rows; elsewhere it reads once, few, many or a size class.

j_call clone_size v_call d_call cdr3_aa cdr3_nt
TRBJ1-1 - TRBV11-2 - CASSLVGLYTEAFF TGTGCCAGCAGCTTAGTTGGCCTGTACACTGAAGCTTTCTTT
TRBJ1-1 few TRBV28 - CASSLQPGRAFF TGTGCCAGCAGTTTACAACCAGGGAGAGCTTTCTTT
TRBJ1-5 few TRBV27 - CASSRAKGPQHF TGTGCCAGCAGTCGGGCTAAGGGGCCCCAGCATTTT
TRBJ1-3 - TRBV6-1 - CASTNGGGNTIYF TGTGCCAGCACCAATGGGGGCGGAAACACCATATATTTT
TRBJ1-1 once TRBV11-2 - CASRERPGEVNTEAFF TGTGCCAGCAGAGAAAGGCCCGGGGAGGTGAACACTGAAGCTTTCTTT
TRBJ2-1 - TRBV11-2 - CASSLDRMNEQFF TGTGCCAGCAGCTTAGATCGGATGAATGAGCAGTTCTTC
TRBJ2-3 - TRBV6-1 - CASRTPSINTQYF TGTGCCAGCCGGACCCCGTCGATAAATACGCAGTATTTT
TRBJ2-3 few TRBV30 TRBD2 CACGMGGGRTDTQYF TGTGCCTGTGGTATGGGGGGCGGGAGGACAGATACGCAGTATTTT
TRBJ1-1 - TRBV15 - CATSRDYTEAFF TGTGCCACCAGCAGAGATTATACTGAAGCTTTCTTT
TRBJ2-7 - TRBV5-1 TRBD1 CASSWGQGLYEQYF TGCGCCAGCAGCTGGGGACAGGGGCTCTACGAGCAGTACTTC
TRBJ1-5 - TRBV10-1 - CASIIRDTLGPNQPQHF TGCGCCAGCATTATCCGGGACACCCTTGGCCCCAATCAGCCCCAGCATTTT
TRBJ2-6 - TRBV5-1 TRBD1 CASSQSLPGTGSGANVLTF TGCGCCAGCAGCCAGAGCCTTCCCGGGACAGGGAGCGGGGCCAACGTCCTGACTTTC
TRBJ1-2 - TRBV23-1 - CASMEGEPNYGYTF TGCGCCAGCATGGAGGGGGAGCCTAACTATGGCTACACCTTC
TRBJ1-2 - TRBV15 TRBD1 CATSRDRFGQGAGYTF TGTGCCACCAGCAGAGATAGGTTTGGGCAGGGGGCTGGCTACACCTTC
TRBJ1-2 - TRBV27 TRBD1 CASSRKPGQDYGYTF TGTGCCAGCAGTCGAAAGCCGGGACAGGATTATGGCTACACCTTC
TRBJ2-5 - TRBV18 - CASSRFRDVGAQETQYF TGTGCCAGCTCTCGATTTCGGGACGTTGGGGCACAAGAGACCCAGTACTTC
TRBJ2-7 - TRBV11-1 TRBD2 CASSRDWREVEQYF TGTGCCAGCAGCCGAGACTGGCGGGAGGTCGAGCAGTACTTC
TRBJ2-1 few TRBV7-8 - CASSLAFYNEQFF TGTGCCAGCAGCTTAGCTTTTTACAATGAGCAGTTCTTC
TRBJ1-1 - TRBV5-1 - CASSQSGQMNTEAFF TGCGCCAGCAGCCAGTCGGGGCAGATGAACACTGAAGCTTTCTTT
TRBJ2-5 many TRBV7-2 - CASSLVGQSQYF TGTGCCAGCAGCTTAGTCGGGCAGAGCCAGTACTTC
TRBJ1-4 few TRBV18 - CASSPSREKLFF TGTGCCAGCTCACCATCCCGTGAGAAACTGTTTTTT
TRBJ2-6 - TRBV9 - CASSGGPRSGANVLTF TGTGCCAGCAGCGGGGGGCCGCGCTCTGGGGCCAACGTCCTGACTTTC
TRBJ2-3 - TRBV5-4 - CASTFGAGSDTQYF TGTGCCAGCACCTTTGGGGCAGGGTCAGATACGCAGTATTTT
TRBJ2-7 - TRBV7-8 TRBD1 CASSPLPGQSYEQYF TGTGCCAGCAGCCCCCTACCGGGACAGTCCTACGAGCAGTACTTC
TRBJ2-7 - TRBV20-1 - CSASLGYEQYF TGCAGTGCTAGTCTGGGCTACGAGCAGTACTTC
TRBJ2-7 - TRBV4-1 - CASSQGTNRAYEQYF TGCGCCAGCAGCCAAGGGACAAACCGAGCGTACGAGCAGTACTTC
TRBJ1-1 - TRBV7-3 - CASSFSGGVEAFF TGTGCCAGCAGCTTCAGCGGGGGGGTTGAAGCTTTCTTT
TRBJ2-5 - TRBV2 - CASSWDKETQYF TGTGCCAGCAGTTGGGACAAAGAGACCCAGTACTTC
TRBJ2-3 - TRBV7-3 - CASSLGSGGGGTDTQYF TGTGCCAGCAGCTTAGGTTCCGGCGGAGGGGGCACAGATACGCAGTATTTT
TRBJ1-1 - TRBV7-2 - CASSPRGDGNTEAFF TGTGCCAGCAGCCCCCGGGGTGACGGGAACACTGAAGCTTTCTTT
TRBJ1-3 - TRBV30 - CAWSAQVGNTIYF TGTGCCTGGAGTGCTCAGGTTGGAAACACCATATATTTT
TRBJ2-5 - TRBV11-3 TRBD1 CASSPRQGAETQYF TGTGCCAGCAGCCCACGACAGGGGGCCGAGACCCAGTACTTC
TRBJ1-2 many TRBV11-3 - CASITEDSEANYGYTF TGTGCCAGCATAACGGAAGACAGCGAAGCTAACTATGGCTACACCTTC
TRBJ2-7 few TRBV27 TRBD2 CASRPGLADYEQYF TGTGCCAGCAGGCCGGGACTAGCGGATTACGAGCAGTACTTC
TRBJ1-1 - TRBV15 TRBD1 CATSTDRGSDLNTEAFF TGTGCCACCAGCACTGACAGGGGCTCGGATCTGAACACTGAAGCTTTCTTT
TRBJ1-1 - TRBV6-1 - CASSDHGWTNTEAFF TGTGCCAGCAGTGATCACGGTTGGACGAACACTGAAGCTTTCTTT
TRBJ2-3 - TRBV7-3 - CASSFDSDTQYF TGTGCCAGCAGCTTCGATTCAGATACGCAGTATTTT
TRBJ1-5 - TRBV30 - CAWSTGSRQPQHF TGTGCCTGGAGTACAGGGAGTCGGCAGCCCCAGCATTTT